These 32 T cell receptor beta chains came from one sample sequenced in a study of T-cell reconstitution after alpha-beta-depleted transplantation in children. As it was prepared, the TCRbeta library received unique molecular identifiers. From the PCR reads, TCRdb called clonotypes with MiXCR, one entry per CDR3 protein. The sample lists 25,000 or so distinct CDR3 sequences; 15% to 20% were seen once. This specimen consisted of PBMCs, mostly from graft donor cells, obtained 60 days after TCRalphabeta/CD19-depleted stem cell transplant. All receptors derive from a male patient between 2 and 15 years old who had a stem cell transplant for acute lymphoblastic leukemia, so the T cells may come from the graft donor.

The gene calls are TRBV14 and TRBJ1-1; weak D call: TRBD1 (5 bases). Looked up from germline, CDR1 is SGHDN and CDR2 is FVKESK. V shed 0 bases and J shed 2 bases, with 13 bases lying between them. The CDR3 contains 16 residues. In nucleotides, the CDR3 is TGTGCCAGCAGCCAAGACCGGACATTCCTTAACACTGAAGCTTTCTTT. Translating gives CASSQDRTFLNTEAFF.

In its sample, this clonotype was seen many times. The rearrangement links TRBV12-3 or TRBV12-4 to TRBJ1-1; no reliable D call. The CDR3 covers 15 residues. V was cut by 6 bases and J by 0 bases, with 14 bases left in between. In nucleotides, the CDR3 is TGTGCCAGCAGCCCCTCTCCCGGCGTGAACACTGAAGCTTTCTTT. It codes for CASSPSPGVNTEAFF.

This clonotype was counted a few times. The gene calls are TRBV4-3 and TRBJ2-1, with 9 bases identical to TRBD2. This CDR3 comprises 17 residues. Germline trimming cut 4 bases from V and 0 bases from J; bases unmatched to any gene: 7. Germline loops: CDR1 LGHNA, CDR2 YSLEER. CDR3 region: CASSPATSGSSYNEQFF. DNA of the CDR3: TGCGCCAGCAGCCCCGCGACTAGCGGTAGCTCCTACAATGAGCAGTTCTTC.

This clonotype has ten or more counts. The genes are TRBV20-1 and TRBJ1-2; D is ambiguous. Germline values: CDR1 DFQATT, CDR2 SNEGSKA (reference sequence). The V end lost 5 bases, the J end lost 1 base, and 14 bases lay between the germline ends. The CDR3 is made up of 14 amino acids. The CDR3 coding sequence is TGCAGTGCTCGCTTAGGAAACGATAACTATGGCTACACCTTC. As protein: CSARLGNDNYGYTF.

In its sample, this clonotype was seen a few times. This chain links TRBV20-1 with TRBJ2-3; a weak D match, TRBD2 (5 bases). In germline, CDR1 is DFQATT, CDR2 SNEGSKA (reference sequence). This CDR3 contains 15 residues. Trimming cost V 0 bases and J 1 base, with 11 bases left between them. CDR3 in DNA: TGCAGTGCTAGAGAATTGGGGAGCCGCACAGATACGCAGTATTTT. This sequence encodes CSARELGSRTDTQYF.

This clonotype has more than one count but fewer than ten. The chain combines TRBV5-1 with TRBJ2-3; D unresolved. Germline CDR1 is SGHRS and CDR2 is YFSETQ. The CDR3 has 10 amino acids. Trimming shortened V by 4 bases and J by 11 bases, and 8 bases separated the two germline ends. This chain's CDR3 is CASSPLGQYF. As DNA, the CDR3 is TGCGCCAGCAGCCCCCTGGGGCAGTATTTT.

The J gene is TRBJ1-1, the V gene TRBV12-3 or TRBV12-4; possible D gene TRBD1, 6 bases. This CDR3 is 12 amino acids long. Deletions cut 5 bases from V and 7 bases from J, with 11 bases between. The CDR3 is CASSRRGIEAFF. For the CDR3, the DNA is TGTGCCAGCAGTCGAAGGGGGATTGAAGCTTTCTTT.

This clonotype was recorded a few times. This chain joins TRBV29-1 and TRBJ1-5; D unresolved. The germline gives CDR1 SQVTM, CDR2 ANQGSEA. The V end was cut by 4 bases, the J end by 7 bases, with 11 bases between. The CDR3 is made up of 12 amino acids. The CDR3 sequence: CSVGEGGQPQHF. The DNA for the CDR3 is TGCAGCGTTGGGGAGGGTGGGCAGCCCCAGCATTTT.

This clonotype has a count of ten or more. The V gene is TRBV11-2, the J gene TRBJ2-2, with D possibly being TRBD1 (6 bases). The length of the CDR3 is 16 residues. V dropped 5 bases and J dropped 1 base, with 14 bases sitting between them. Looked up from germline, CDR1 is SGHAT and CDR2 is FQNNGV. The CDR3 sequence: CASSPQGRVNTGELFF. The CDR3 coding sequence is TGTGCCAGCAGCCCCCAGGGGCGGGTGAACACCGGGGAGCTGTTTTTT.

This clonotype was observed a few times. The chain recombines TRBV7-2 with TRBJ1-1; no reliable D call. Trimming pared 2 bases from V and 0 bases from J, leaving 4 bases between. The CDR3 totals 13 residues. CDR1 is SGHTA, CDR2 FQGNSA, per germline. This CDR3 reads CASSLQMNTEAFF. DNA for the CDR3: TGTGCCAGCAGCTTACAAATGAACACTGAAGCTTTCTTT.

The chain is built from TRBV28 and TRBJ2-5; 12 bases fit TRBD2. This CDR3 has 17 amino acids. In germline, CDR1 is MDHEN, CDR2 SYDVKM. With V trimmed by 11 bases and J by 0 bases, 13 bases remained unmatched. This CDR3 reads CASASTSGGLYQETQYF. The CDR3 coding sequence is TGTGCCTCTGCGTCGACTAGCGGGGGCTTGTACCAAGAGACCCAGTACTTC.

This clonotype was counted at least ten times. V gene TRBV9 combines with J gene TRBJ2-1; 16 bases fit TRBD2. This CDR3 region has 16 residues. The V segment lost 4 bases and the J segment 9 bases; nucleotides outside the gene matches: 7. Germline V CDR1 and CDR2: SGDLS, YYNGEE. The CDR3 here is CASSPQGTSGGGEQFF. The CDR3 coding sequence is TGTGCCAGCAGCCCCCAAGGGACTAGCGGGGGGGGTGAGCAGTTCTTC.

As regards this clonotype: A read error may produce the germline difference seen at one junction end. The gene calls are TRBV6-5 and TRBJ1-2, with TRBD1 identical over 7 bases. The CDR3 covers 12 residues. Germline lookup yields CDR1 MNHEY and CDR2 SVGAGI. CDR3: CASRTGIYGYPF. Here the CDR3 DNA reads TGTGCCAGCAGGACAGGGATCTATGGCTACCCCTTC.

This clonotype is deemed medium-sized. CDR3 loop: CSARTGGPYSNQPQHF. The CDR3 nucleotides are TGCAGTGCTAGGACAGGGGGACCGTATAGCAATCAGCCCCAGCATTTT. The V and J genes are TRBV20-1 and TRBJ1-5, with 9 bases that match TRBD1. J lost 0 bases, V lost 3 bases, and 6 bases had no gene match. CDR3 length: 16 residues. Germline loops: CDR1 DFQATT, CDR2 SNEGSKA (reference sequence).

This clonotype was seen only a few times. The rearrangement uses TRBV6-1 and TRBJ1-2, with unresolved D. In germline, CDR1 is MNHNS, CDR2 SASEGT. This CDR3 is 14 amino acids long. Trimming left V 6 bases short and J 9 bases short, with 20 bases between. DNA of the CDR3: TGTGCCAGCAGCCGACTTCTAGAGGACCTTCGCTACACCTTC. Its protein is CASSRLLEDLRYTF.

V usage is TRBV20-1 and J usage is TRBJ2-3, with TRBD2 as a possible D gene (5 bases). Germline V CDR1 and CDR2: DFQATT, SNEGSKA (reference sequence). The CDR3 runs to 14 residues. Trimming removed 3 bases from V and 5 bases from J, with 15 bases in between. The CDR3 is CSARHQLGRDTQYF. The CDR3 DNA reads as TGCAGTGCTAGGCACCAATTGGGGAGAGATACGCAGTATTTT.

This clonotype was seen only a few times. This chain joins TRBV5-6 and TRBJ1-1; TRBD1 agrees at 7 bases. This CDR3 comprises 17 residues. Per germline, CDR1 SGHDT and CDR2 YYEEEE. V shed 4 bases, J shed 0 bases, and the junction held 12 bases outside the gene matches. The CDR3 region is CASSPGTASHMNTEAFF. The DNA for the CDR3 is TGTGCCAGCAGCCCCGGGACAGCCTCACACATGAACACTGAAGCTTTCTTT.

This clonotype was recorded many times. The chain employs TRBV7-2 and TRBJ1-5; D remains unclear. The CDR3 runs 15 residues. Trimming removed 4 bases at V and 0 bases at J, with 10 bases between. Germline V lookup: CDR1 SGHTA, CDR2 FQGNSA. CDR3 nucleotides: TGTGCCAGCAGCTCTAGTGGGCATAGCAATCAGCCCCAGCATTTT. This translates into CASSSSGHSNQPQHF.

As to this clonotype: The CDR3 carries no conserved terminal phenylalanine or tryptophan, so it likely arises from a read error. The V and J genes are TRBV9 and TRBJ2-2, with TRBD1 matching 7 bases. The CDR3 has 15 residues. Trimming cost V 4 bases and J 2 bases; bases outside gene matches: 5. Germline CDR1 SGDLS, CDR2 YYNGEE. The CDR3 here is CASSTRTGNTGELFC. The CDR3 DNA sequence: TGTGCCAGCAGCACCCGGACAGGTAACACCGGGGAGCTGTTTTGT.

This clonotype was detected many times. V gene TRBV20-1 combines with J gene TRBJ2-7, with TRBD2 identical over 7 bases. Germline V gives CDR1 DFQATT, CDR2 SNEGSKA (reference sequence). The CDR3 is 13 residues long. The trim removed 7 bases at V and 7 bases at J, leaving 13 bases unmatched. In DNA form, the CDR3 reads TGCAGTGTGAAATTTGGCGGGAGTGGAGAGCAGTACTTC. This encodes CSVKFGGSGEQYF.

The V and J genes are TRBV6-5 and TRBJ2-7; the D gene is possibly TRBD1 (6 bases). The CDR3 consists of 11 residues. CDR1 is MNHEY and CDR2 is SVGAGI in the germline V gene. The germline V and J ends were trimmed by 7 bases and 5 bases, with 9 bases remaining between them. The CDR3 sequence is CASKQGNEQYF. CDR3 bases: TGTGCCAGCAAACAGGGTAACGAGCAGTACTTC.

This chain links TRBV4-3 with TRBJ1-2, with TRBD1 matching over 7 bases. V was clipped by 0 bases and J by 3 bases; unmatched bases: 4. The CDR3 spans 15 residues. Germline-derived CDR1 and CDR2 are LGHNA and YSLEER. This CDR3 reads CASSQDLTGDYGYTF. The CDR3 bases are TGCGCCAGCAGCCAAGACCTAACAGGGGACTATGGCTACACCTTC.

This clonotype has a count of ten or more. The genes are TRBV9 and TRBJ2-1; the D gene could be TRBD1 or TRBD2 (6 bases each). Per the germline V gene, CDR1 is SGDLS and CDR2 is YYNGEE. Trimming took off 0 bases at V and 0 bases at J, with 16 bases between the two ends. The CDR3 is 18 residues long. The CDR3 loop reads CASSVDFLGGFSYNEQFF. Written as DNA, the CDR3 is TGTGCCAGCAGCGTAGACTTTCTAGGGGGGTTCTCCTACAATGAGCAGTTCTTC.

V gene TRBV10-3 combines with J gene TRBJ1-5, with 10 bases that match TRBD1. J gave up 7 bases and V 6 bases, and 12 bases lay outside the gene matches. In germline, CDR1 is ENHRY, CDR2 SYGVKD. The CDR3 is made up of 16 amino acids. CDR3 nucleotide sequence: TGTGCCATCAGCCCATTGGGACAGGGGATTGGGCAGCCCCAGCATTTT. It encodes CAISPLGQGIGQPQHF.

This clonotype occurred once. The chain links TRBV7-3 to TRBJ2-1, with TRBD2 identical over 8 bases. With V trimmed by 3 bases and J by 4 bases, 2 bases remained unmatched. The length of the CDR3 is 14 residues. In germline, CDR1 is SGHTA, CDR2 FQGTGA. Here the CDR3 reads CASSFGGRYNEQFF. CDR3 bases: TGTGCCAGCAGCTTTGGCGGGAGGTACAATGAGCAGTTCTTC.

The sample holds a few counts of this clonotype. CDR3 in DNA: TGTGCCAGTAGTATAAGACTAGCAGGGACCGGGGAGCTGTTTTTT. Translation: CASSIRLAGTGELFF. This chain connects TRBV19 to TRBJ2-2; 7 nucleotides line up with TRBD2. The CDR3 extends over 15 amino acids. Germline CDR1 and CDR2: LNHDA and SQIVND (reference sequence). Losses at the gene ends were 2 bases for V and 5 bases for J; bases not matched to a gene: 5.

This clonotype was detected many times. The chain recombines TRBV6-1 with TRBJ1-6; D unresolved. CDR1 and CDR2 (germline): MNHNS, SASEGT. Trimming removed 6 bases at V and 7 bases at J, with 7 bases between. The length of the CDR3 is 12 residues. The CDR3 loop reads CASRDINSPLHF. DNA for the CDR3: TGTGCCAGCAGGGATATAAATTCACCCCTCCACTTT.

The chain couples TRBV6-6 to TRBJ1-1, with unresolved D. The CDR3 loop spans 13 amino acids. The V end was cut by 5 bases, the J end by 6 bases, with 13 bases between. In germline, CDR1 is MNHNY, CDR2 SVGAGI (reference sequence). For the CDR3, the DNA is TGTGCCAGCAGTAACCTGGATCCCCCTGAAGCTTTCTTT. It specifies CASSNLDPPEAFF.

The rearrangement uses TRBV4-3 and TRBJ1-1; D not certain. The CDR3 contains 13 residues. With 1 base removed from V and 3 bases from J, the gap between germline ends came to 6 bases. Looked up from germline, CDR1 is LGHNA and CDR2 is YSLEER. This CDR3 reads CASSQVRDTEAFF. DNA for the CDR3: TGCGCCAGCAGCCAAGTTAGAGACACTGAAGCTTTCTTT.

This chain uses TRBV11-1 with TRBJ2-1, with D perhaps matching TRBD2 (5 bases). V lost 0 bases to trimming and J lost 6 bases, with 15 bases between them. The CDR3 runs 16 residues. Germline V CDR1 and CDR2: SGHAT, FQDESV (reference sequence). CDR3 DNA sequence: TGTGCCAGCAGCTTAGCGCAGGCGGGTGGCGTCAATGAGCAGTTCTTC. It specifies CASSLAQAGGVNEQFF. Together with reference TRBV11-1 and TRBJ2-1, the CDR3 gives the full variable domain: EAEVAQSPRYKITEKSQAVAFWCDPISGHATLYWYRQILGQGPELLVQFQDESVVDDSQLPKDRFSAERLKGVDSTLKIQPAELGDSAMYLCASSLAQAGGVNEQFFGPGTRLTVL.

The CDR3 reads CASSPSGARTGELFF. The CDR3 nucleotides read TGTGCCAGCAGCCCCTCAGGGGCGCGGACCGGGGAGCTGTTTTTT. The chain links TRBV13 to TRBJ2-2; the D gene is possibly TRBD1 (6 bases). The germline V gene has CDR1 PRHDT and CDR2 FYEKMQ (reference sequence). This CDR3 has 15 amino acids. V dropped 5 bases and J dropped 5 bases, with 15 bases sitting between them.

This clonotype was counted a few times. J is TRBJ2-1 and V is TRBV19; D is perhaps TRBD2 (7 bases). V was shortened by 3 bases and J by 11 bases, with 14 bases between the two germline ends. This CDR3 comprises 13 residues. CDR1 is LNHDA, CDR2 SQIVND, per germline (reference sequence). In DNA form, the CDR3 reads TGTGCCAGTAGTATCGATGGGGGGGCCAAGCAGTTCTTC. This sequence encodes CASSIDGGAKQFF.